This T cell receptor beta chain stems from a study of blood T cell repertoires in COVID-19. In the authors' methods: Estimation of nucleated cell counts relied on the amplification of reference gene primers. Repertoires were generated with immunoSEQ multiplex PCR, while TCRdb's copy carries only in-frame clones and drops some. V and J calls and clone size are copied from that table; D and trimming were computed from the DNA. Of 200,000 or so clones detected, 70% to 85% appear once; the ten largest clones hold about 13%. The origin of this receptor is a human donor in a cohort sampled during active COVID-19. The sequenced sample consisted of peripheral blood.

CDR3 sequence: CASSTGGVRAFF. CDR3 DNA: TGTGCCAGCAGTACAGGAGGGGTTCGAGCTTTCTTT. V is TRBV6-6 and J is TRBJ1-1, with TRBD1 as a possible D gene (5 bases). The CDR3 has 12 residues. Per germline, CDR1 MNHNY and CDR2 SVGAGI (reference sequence). The V end lost 5 bases, the J end lost 10 bases, and 14 bases lay between the germline ends.